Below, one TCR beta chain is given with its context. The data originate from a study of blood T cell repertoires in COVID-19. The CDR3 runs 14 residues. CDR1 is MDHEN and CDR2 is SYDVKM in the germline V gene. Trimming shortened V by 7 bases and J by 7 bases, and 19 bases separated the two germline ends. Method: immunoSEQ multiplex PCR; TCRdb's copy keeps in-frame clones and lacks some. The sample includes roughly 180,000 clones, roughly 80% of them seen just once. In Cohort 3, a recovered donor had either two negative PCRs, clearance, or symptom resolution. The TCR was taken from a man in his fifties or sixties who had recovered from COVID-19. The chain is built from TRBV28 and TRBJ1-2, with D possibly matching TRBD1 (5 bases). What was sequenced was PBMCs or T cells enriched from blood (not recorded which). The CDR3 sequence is CASTAGGPGGGYTF. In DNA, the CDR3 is TGTGCCAGCACCGCAGGTGGGCCGGGGGGTGGCTACACCTTC.